These 15 T cell receptor beta chains were sequenced from one sample in a study of T cells in Graves' hyperthyroidism and ophthalmopathy. The TCR beta CDR3 regions underwent amplification using RNA transcripts as the source. The TCR CDR3 was amplified in a first-round RT-PCR using the HTBI primer set. TCRdb passed the multiplex PCR reads through MiXCR, listing each CDR3 protein once. The table shows around 440,000 distinct CDR3 sequences, with 15% to 19% occurring only once. The sequenced material came from blood. The receptors derive from a woman under 30 with Graves' hyperthyroidism.

This clonotype was picked up a small number of times. The chain combines TRBV11-2 with TRBJ1-2; D may be TRBD1 (6 bases). The CDR3 sequence is 16 residues long. Germline CDR1 is SGHAT and CDR2 is FQNNGV. Trimming cost V 2 bases and J 3 bases, with 16 bases left between them. The CDR3 reads CASSLRDTRIDYGYTF. In nucleotides, the CDR3 is TGTGCCAGCAGCTTAAGGGACACCCGGATCGACTATGGCTACACCTTC.

At least ten counts were recorded for this clonotype. The chain carries TRBV28 and TRBJ1-2, with 9 bases lining up with TRBD1. Germline V gene sequence: CDR1 MDHEN, CDR2 SYDVKM. The CDR3 has 13 residues. V was pared by 4 bases and J by 8 bases, with 5 bases of the junction left unmatched. CDR3 sequence (DNA): TGTGCCAGCAGTTACCGGGACAGGGACGGCTACACCTTC. Translated, it gives CASSYRDRDGYTF.

The chain links TRBV5-4 to TRBJ1-1; 11 bases align to TRBD1. The germline gives CDR1 SGHNT, CDR2 YYREEE (reference sequence). The length of the CDR3 is 15 residues. Unmatched junction bases numbered 11, after V lost 2 bases and J lost 11 bases. CDR3 in DNA: TGTGCCAGCAGCTTACCGGGACAGGGGGTCCTGAGGGCTTTCTTT. Translated: CASSLPGQGVLRAFF.

This sequence joins TRBV5-1 and TRBJ2-2, with TRBD1 matching 8 bases. The CDR3 covers 14 residues. V lost 3 bases to trimming and J lost 10 bases; unmatched junction nucleotides: 8. Germline V gene sequence: CDR1 SGHRS, CDR2 YFSETQ. Here the CDR3 DNA reads TGCGCCAGCAGCTCACCCGGACAGGGTGAGGAGCTGTTTTTT. Translation gives CASSSPGQGEELFF.

Many counts were recorded for this clonotype. The rearrangement uses TRBV12-3 or TRBV12-4 and TRBJ2-3; 10 bases agree with TRBD2. J was trimmed by 7 bases and V by 6 bases; bases with no gene match: 13. The CDR3 is made up of 16 amino acids. The chain's CDR3 is CASSPRTSGSPYTQYF. The CDR3 region has the DNA TGTGCCAGCAGCCCCCGGACTAGCGGATCCCCATATACGCAGTATTTT.

This sequence joins TRBV6-5 and TRBJ1-6, with a weak D call TRBD1 (6 bases). Between the trimmed V and J ends, which lost 0 bases and 7 bases, there was a span of 16 bases. The germline CDR1 and CDR2 sequences are MNHEY and SVGAGI. The CDR3 spans 17 residues. The CDR3 DNA sequence: TGTGCCAGCAGTTACTCATCCACGGGGGCGCAAAATTCACCCCTCCACTTT. It translates to CASSYSSTGAQNSPLHF.

This clonotype was counted ten times or more. The genes are TRBV12-3 or TRBV12-4 and TRBJ1-1; D gene ambiguous. The CDR3 consists of 14 residues. V was shortened by 7 bases and J by 1 base, with 13 bases between the two germline ends. The CDR3 here is CASTKQRANTEAFF. The CDR3 DNA is TGTGCCAGCACCAAGCAAAGGGCGAACACTGAAGCTTTCTTT.

This clonotype was observed many times. The gene calls are TRBV11-1 and TRBJ2-5, with D uncertain. CDR1 is SGHAT and CDR2 is FQDESV in the germline V gene (reference sequence). The CDR3 spans 15 residues. V lost 3 bases, J lost 4 bases, and 15 bases lay in between. The CDR3 spells CASSLSSWILETQYF. The CDR3 DNA reads TGTGCCAGCAGCTTGTCATCGTGGATCTTAGAGACCCAGTACTTC.

This clonotype was detected ten times or more. CDR3 residues: CASSSQGRANYGYTF. CDR3 sequence (DNA): TGTGCCAGCAGTTCGCAGGGAAGGGCTAACTATGGCTACACCTTC. The chain recombines TRBV6-1 with TRBJ1-2; D possibly corresponds to TRBD1 (5 bases). CDR1 is MNHNS and CDR2 is SASEGT in the germline V gene. The V end was cut by 5 bases, the J end by 0 bases, with 13 bases between. This CDR3 spans 15 amino acids.

The table lists this clonotype with many counts. This sequence joins TRBV20-1 and TRBJ2-3; 8 bases line up with TRBD2. Trimming at V came to 1 base and at J to 5 bases, leaving 11 bases not matched to a gene. CDR1 is DFQATT, CDR2 SNEGSKA, per germline (reference sequence). The CDR3 loop spans 16 amino acids. In DNA form, the CDR3 reads TGCAGTGCTAGAGTGTCAGGGCGGGGGGCTGTAGATACGCAGTATTTT. It encodes CSARVSGRGAVDTQYF.

This clonotype was counted ten times or more. The CDR3 is CASSSGLAGGQDTQYF. CDR3 nucleotide sequence: TGTGCCAGCAGTTCCGGACTAGCGGGGGGGCAAGATACGCAGTATTTT. This rearrangement joins TRBV27 to TRBJ2-3; 15 nucleotides align to TRBD2. The V gene's germline CDR1 is MNHEY and CDR2 SMNVEV (reference sequence). The CDR3 runs 16 residues. V shed 4 bases and J 5 bases; nucleotides not matched to a gene: 4.

The chain recombines TRBV5-1 with TRBJ2-5, with a weak D call TRBD1 (6 bases). CDR3 length: 15 amino acids. Trimming removed 3 bases from V and 2 bases from J, with 14 bases in between. From germline, CDR1 is SGHRS and CDR2 YFSETQ. CDR3 sequence: CASSSYPGQQETQYF. The CDR3 DNA reads TGCGCCAGCAGCTCCTATCCCGGACAGCAAGAGACCCAGTACTTC.

Ten or more counts support this clonotype. CDR3 in DNA: TGTGCCAGCAGCTTAAGGACAACCCAAGAGACCCAGTACTTC. This codes for CASSLRTTQETQYF. The chain carries TRBV11-2 and TRBJ2-5, with a possible D match to TRBD1 (5 bases). The CDR3 length is 14 residues. Germline V gene data show CDR1 as SGHAT and CDR2 as FQNNGV. The V end was cut by 2 bases, the J end by 1 base, with 8 bases between.

The CDR3 nucleotides are TGTGCCACCTCCATGCGGGACAATCCCTACAATGAGCAGTTCTTC. Translation gives CATSMRDNPYNEQFF. The chain combines TRBV19 with TRBJ2-1; D is perhaps TRBD1 or TRBD2 (6 bases each). Deletions cut 10 bases from V and 2 bases from J, with 18 bases between. Germline V gene data show CDR1 as LNHDA and CDR2 as SQIVND (reference sequence). The CDR3 consists of 15 residues.

At least ten counts were recorded for this clonotype. The chain combines TRBV9 with TRBJ2-1; D unclear. The ends were cut back, 0 bases at V and 2 bases at J, with 9 bases in the middle. Germline loops: CDR1 SGDLS, CDR2 YYNGEE. This CDR3 is built from 15 residues. The CDR3 protein is CASSVGGGAYNEQFF. CDR3 in DNA: TGTGCCAGCAGCGTAGGTGGCGGAGCCTACAATGAGCAGTTCTTC.